This T cell receptor beta chain was obtained from a study of technical replicates of blood from a few donors (TCRdb year 2017). Libraries were built with the immunoSEQ multiplex PCR assay. TCRdb's version of the immuneACCESS table is confined to in-frame rearrangements and falls short of the full clone set. An unresolved V gene accounts for under half of the shortfall where checked; the remainder is of unknown origin. The table for this sample lists tens of thousands of clones; 95% to 96% of them were counted only once. The top ten constitute 0.24% of the sample. Comment on this clone: It has no known antigen specificity. No per-base quality is available; no much larger clone lies one base away.

Sequences were obtained from T cells isolated from PBMCs. This TCR was sampled from a human donor in good health.

The sequenced DNA: TGTGCCAGCAGGAGGGACAGAGACTATGGCTACACCTTC. Translated, it gives CASRRDRDYGYTF. The V and J segments used are TRBV6-5 and TRBJ1-2, with 7 middle bases fitting TRBD1. CDR1 and CDR2, looked up from the germline V gene, are MNHEY and SVGAGI. From V the trimming removes 6 bases and from J it removes 3 bases, while the gene matches leave 4 bases of the junction unaccounted for. Inclusive of the bounding cysteine and phenylalanine, the CDR3 is 13 residues long. Just the 39-base CDR3 DNA is kept, in frame starting at base 1.